The 21 T cell receptor beta chains below all came from one sample that was sequenced in a study of T cell repertoires in cytomegalovirus infection. These receptors have no known antigen. A single record per CDR3 protein comes from TCRdb applying MiXCR to the reads. The sample shows under 850,000 distinct CDR3 sequences, around 31% of them seen only once. The material sequenced was cultured PBMCs, taken from culture after CMV antigen stimulation. Receptors originate from a human donor in good health (CMV status not recorded). Some clones in this sample may be carry-over from other donors' samples.

There are a few counts of this clonotype. This chain links TRBV7-9 with TRBJ2-3; D unclear. The V end was cut by 0 bases, the J end by 4 bases, with 14 bases between. CDR3 length equals 16 residues. The germline V gene encodes CDR1 SEHNR and CDR2 FQNEAQ (reference sequence). The CDR3 sequence: CASSLAWARAPDTQYF. The CDR3 coding sequence is TGTGCCAGCAGCTTAGCATGGGCCCGCGCCCCAGATACGCAGTATTTT.

This clonotype was found many times. The V call is TRBV7-2, the J call TRBJ2-1, with D possibly being TRBD2 (5 bases). V was trimmed by 5 bases and J by 9 bases, leaving 17 bases between them. Germline V lookup: CDR1 SGHTA, CDR2 FQGNSA. The CDR3 loop spans 14 amino acids. The CDR3 loop reads CASSPQGSAGEQFF. CDR3 DNA: TGTGCCAGCAGCCCGCAAGGTAGCGCTGGTGAGCAGTTCTTC.

The V gene is TRBV4-2, the J gene TRBJ2-2; no reliable D call. Germline CDR1 LGHNA, CDR2 YNFKEQ. Trimming cost V 2 bases and J 5 bases, with 15 bases left between them. This CDR3 is built from 16 residues. The CDR3 is CASSQRSRSGTGELFF. The CDR3 DNA is TGTGCCAGCAGCCAACGTAGCAGGTCAGGTACCGGGGAGCTGTTTTTT.

The chain couples TRBV18 to TRBJ2-3; D tentatively fits TRBD1 or TRBD2 (6 bases each). The CDR3 extends over 16 amino acids. The V end was cut by 1 base, the J end by 1 base, with 12 bases between. The germline CDR1 and CDR2 sequences are KGHSH and LQKENI. CDR3 in amino acids: CASSPRLGGGTDTQYF. In DNA, the CDR3 is TGTGCCAGCTCACCACGGTTGGGGGGCGGCACAGATACGCAGTATTTT.

This clonotype appeared a few times. The J gene is TRBJ2-1, the V gene TRBV20-1; the D gene is possibly TRBD1 (6 bases). Germline V CDR1 and CDR2: DFQATT, SNEGSKA (reference sequence). Trimming cost V 6 bases and J 4 bases, with 16 bases left between them. The CDR3 runs to 14 residues. CDR3 sequence: CSAPRGFTYNEQFF. The CDR3 DNA follows: TGCAGTGCCCCAAGGGGGTTTACATACAATGAGCAGTTCTTC.

This clonotype was seen a handful of times. This rearrangement joins TRBV27 to TRBJ1-6, with TRBD1 identical over 9 bases. The V segment lost 2 bases and the J segment 9 bases; nucleotides outside the gene matches: 14. The CDR3 has 18 residues. Germline V gives CDR1 MNHEY, CDR2 SMNVEV (reference sequence). The chain's CDR3 is CASSLRPPSRGQGSPLHF. The CDR3 bases are TGTGCCAGCAGTTTACGCCCTCCCTCCCGGGGACAGGGTTCACCCCTCCACTTT.

Only one count was recorded for this clonotype. This chain connects TRBV5-5 to TRBJ1-2; a weak D match, TRBD1 (5 bases). The CDR3 runs to 14 residues. CDR1 is SGHKS, CDR2 YYEKEE, per germline (reference sequence). Trimming left V 4 bases short and J 5 bases short, with 15 bases between. The CDR3 region has the DNA TGTGCCAGCAGCGTCAGGGCCTACCCTTATGGCTACACCTTC. Encoded protein: CASSVRAYPYGYTF. Together with reference TRBV5-5 and TRBJ1-2, the CDR3 gives the full variable domain: DAGVTQSPTHLIKTRGQQVTLRCSPISGHKSVSWYQQVLGQGPQFIFQYYEKEERGRGNFPDRFSARQFPNYSSELNVNALLLGDSALYLCASSVRAYPYGYTFGSGTRLTVV.

This clonotype was found many times. This rearrangement joins TRBV19 to TRBJ2-2; D is undetermined. Germline CDR1 reads LNHDA; CDR2 reads SQIVND (reference sequence). V shed 6 bases and J shed 6 bases, with 8 bases lying between them. This CDR3 comprises 12 residues. The CDR3 spells CASSPSAGELFF. DNA of the CDR3: TGTGCCAGTAGCCCGTCGGCCGGGGAGCTGTTTTTT.

The J gene is TRBJ2-4, the V gene TRBV18; D is uncertain. The CDR3 contains 13 residues. V lost 3 bases, J lost 6 bases, and 9 bases lay in between. Germline V gene lookup returns CDR1 KGHSH and CDR2 LQKENI. Written as DNA, the CDR3 is TGTGCCAGCTCACCGGAACGGTTAAACATTCAGTACTTC. Translating it yields CASSPERLNIQYF.

This clonotype has ten or more counts. The chain employs TRBV7-2 and TRBJ1-2; D is unresolved. CDR1 SGHTA and CDR2 FQGNSA come from the germline V gene. This CDR3 has 13 residues. The V and J ends lost 4 bases and 3 bases respectively, with 9 bases between them. The CDR3 is CASSSLRDYGYTF. CDR3 DNA sequence: TGTGCCAGCAGCTCTCTCCGGGACTATGGCTACACCTTC. The whole variable domain, remainder taken from reference TRBV7-2 and TRBJ1-2, is GAGVSQSPSNKVTEKGKDVELRCDPISGHTALYWYRQSLGQGLEFLIYFQGNSAPDKSGLPSDRFSAERTGGSVSTLTIQRTQQEDSAVYLCASSSLRDYGYTFGSGTRLTVV.

The V call is TRBV4-1, the J call TRBJ1-3, with no clear D. Germline CDR1 reads MGHRA; CDR2 reads YSYEKL. V lost 2 bases to trimming and J lost 1 base, with 12 bases between them. This CDR3 spans 16 amino acids. DNA of the CDR3: TGCGCCAGCAGCCAAAAGTTTGAAGGGTCTGGAAACACCATATATTTT. Translating gives CASSQKFEGSGNTIYF.

This clonotype was counted a few times. In DNA form, the CDR3 reads TGTGCCAGCAGCCTCAAAATCGGCACTGAAGCTTTCTTT. Its protein product is CASSLKIGTEAFF. The V and J genes are TRBV28 and TRBJ1-1; D unclear. Germline V CDR1 and CDR2: MDHEN, SYDVKM. CDR3 length: 13 residues. Trimming removed 6 bases at V and 4 bases at J, with 12 bases between.

This clonotype came up a few times. This chain uses TRBV19 with TRBJ2-1; D might be TRBD1 or TRBD2, each matching 5 bases. The CDR3 has 12 amino acids. Germline CDR1 LNHDA, CDR2 SQIVND (reference sequence). Trimming stripped 4 bases from V and 7 bases from J, with 8 bases between. CDR3 sequence (DNA): TGTGCCAGTAGTAATTGGGGGAATGAGCAGTTCTTC. Its protein product is CASSNWGNEQFF.

This clonotype came up a few times. V gene TRBV5-1 combines with J gene TRBJ1-2; no reliable D call. The V and J ends lost 0 bases and 0 bases respectively, with 9 bases between them. This CDR3 is 15 amino acids long. Per germline, CDR1 SGHRS and CDR2 YFSETQ. The CDR3 region has the DNA TGCGCCAGCAGCTTGGTAGAGGGCCCTAACTATGGCTACACCTTC. Protein sequence: CASSLVEGPNYGYTF.

In its sample, this clonotype was seen once. The V and J genes are TRBV20-1 and TRBJ2-3; either TRBD1 or TRBD2 may supply D (5 bases each). CDR3 length equals 14 residues. In germline, CDR1 is DFQATT, CDR2 SNEGSKA (reference sequence). V lost 0 bases and J lost 11, with 18 bases in between. This CDR3 reads CSARDMLSGTRQYF. The CDR3 DNA follows: TGCAGTGCTAGAGATATGTTATCGGGGACGAGGCAGTATTTT.

This clonotype was seen a handful of times. The genes are TRBV7-2 and TRBJ2-5, with TRBD1 identical over 9 bases. With V trimmed by 5 bases and J by 5 bases, 12 bases remained unmatched. Germline CDR1 reads SGHTA; CDR2 reads FQGNSA. The CDR3 sequence is 16 residues long. The CDR3 is CASSGGRQGVRETQYF. For the CDR3, the DNA is TGTGCCAGCAGCGGAGGGAGACAGGGGGTTAGGGAGACCCAGTACTTC.

The chain carries TRBV7-9 and TRBJ1-2; D gene ambiguous. Germline-derived CDR1 and CDR2 are SEHNR and FQNEAQ (reference sequence). With 2 bases removed from V and 8 bases from J, the gap between germline ends came to 18 bases. This CDR3 contains 15 residues. For the CDR3, the DNA is TGTGCCAGCAGCTTAAATTCGGCCCCCAAATCAGGCTACACCTTC. It translates to CASSLNSAPKSGYTF.

This clonotype was counted a few times. This rearrangement joins TRBV29-1 to TRBJ1-2, with 8 bases aligning to TRBD1. The CDR3 sequence is 13 residues long. Looked up from germline, CDR1 is SQVTM and CDR2 is ANQGSEA. Unmatched junction bases numbered 11, after V lost 6 bases and J lost 8 bases. CDR3 in DNA: TGCAGCGTCGCAAGACAGGGGCCCGACGGCTACACCTTC. It is translated as CSVARQGPDGYTF.

This clonotype was found a few times. The chain joins TRBV6-2 or TRBV6-3 to TRBJ2-1; no reliable D call. The CDR3 has 14 residues. Trimming stripped 5 bases from V and 6 bases from J, with 14 bases between. Germline CDR1 MNHEY, CDR2 SVGEGT. The CDR3 bases are TGTGCCAGCAGTACCCTGGGGTCCGTCAATGAGCAGTTCTTC. Amino acids: CASSTLGSVNEQFF.

V gene TRBV2 combines with J gene TRBJ1-1; the D gene is possibly TRBD1 (5 bases). CDR1 and CDR2 from the germline V gene are SNHLY and FYNNEI. The CDR3 is 12 residues long. V was clipped by 2 bases and J by 8 bases, with 9 bases between them. CDR3 bases: TGTGCCAGCAGTGAAAGGGGAGTGGAAGCTTTCTTT. Amino acids: CASSERGVEAFF.

This clonotype has more than one count but fewer than ten. This chain uses TRBV7-2 with TRBJ2-7; 12 bases match TRBD2. This CDR3 is built from 14 residues. J gave up 9 bases and V 3 bases, and 6 bases lay outside the gene matches. The germline V gene has CDR1 SGHTA and CDR2 FQGNSA. This CDR3 reads CASSFASGGAVQYF. As DNA, the CDR3 is TGTGCCAGCAGCTTCGCTAGCGGGGGGGCGGTGCAGTACTTC.